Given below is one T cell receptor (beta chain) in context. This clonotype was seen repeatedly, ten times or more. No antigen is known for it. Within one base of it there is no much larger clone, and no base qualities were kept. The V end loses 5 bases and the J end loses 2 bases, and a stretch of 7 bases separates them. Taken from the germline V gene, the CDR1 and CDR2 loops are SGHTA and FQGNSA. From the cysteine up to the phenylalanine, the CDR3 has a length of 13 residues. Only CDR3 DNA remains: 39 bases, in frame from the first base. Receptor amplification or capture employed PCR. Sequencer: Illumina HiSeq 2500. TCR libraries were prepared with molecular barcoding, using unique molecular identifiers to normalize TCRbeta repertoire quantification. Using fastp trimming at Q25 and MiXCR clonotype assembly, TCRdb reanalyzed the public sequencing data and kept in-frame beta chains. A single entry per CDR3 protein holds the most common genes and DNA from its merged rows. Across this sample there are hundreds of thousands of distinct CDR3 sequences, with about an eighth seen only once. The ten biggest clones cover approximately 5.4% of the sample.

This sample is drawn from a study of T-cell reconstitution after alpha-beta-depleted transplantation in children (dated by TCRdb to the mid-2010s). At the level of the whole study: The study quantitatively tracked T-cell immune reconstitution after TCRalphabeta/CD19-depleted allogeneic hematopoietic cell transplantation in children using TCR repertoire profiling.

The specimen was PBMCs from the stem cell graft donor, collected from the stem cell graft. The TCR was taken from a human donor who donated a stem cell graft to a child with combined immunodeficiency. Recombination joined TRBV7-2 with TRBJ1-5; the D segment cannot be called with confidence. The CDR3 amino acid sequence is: CASSIRGNQPQHF. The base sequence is TGTGCCAGCAGCATCCGGGGCAATCAGCCCCAGCATTTT.